This entry lists 23 T cell receptor beta chains sequenced from one sample in a study of shared clonotypes between healthy human individuals. Libraries were prepared by immunoSEQ multiplex PCR; TCRdb keeps only in-frame clonotypes and omits some of them. The sample holds 450,000 to 500,000 clones, less than 80% seen once. The sample was PBMCs. These receptors all come from a woman in her thirties or forties in good health. Some clones in this sample may be carry-over from other donors' samples.

The gene calls are TRBV9 and TRBJ1-3, with D hard to call. This CDR3 has 16 amino acids. V was clipped by 4 bases and J by 0 bases, with 14 bases between them. Germline loops: CDR1 SGDLS, CDR2 YYNGEE. The CDR3 sequence: CASSPLDTNSGNTIYF. In DNA, the CDR3 is TGTGCCAGCAGCCCACTAGATACTAACTCTGGAAACACCATATATTTT.

The chain joins TRBV4-1 to TRBJ2-1; 8 nucleotides align to TRBD2. The length of the CDR3 is 16 residues. Germline-derived CDR1 and CDR2 are MGHRA and YSYEKL. The junction had 7 bases not matched to a gene; V was cut back by 2 bases and J by 4 bases. The CDR3 DNA sequence: TGCGCCAGCAGCCAATTCCCCGGGAGGGATTACAATGAGCAGTTCTTC. It codes for CASSQFPGRDYNEQFF.

This clone was detected only once. The rearrangement joins TRBV6-1 to TRBJ2-1; D possibly uses TRBD1 or TRBD2 (6 bases each). Germline V gene data show CDR1 as MNHNS and CDR2 as SASEGT. The CDR3 loop spans 13 amino acids. Trimming stripped 7 bases from V and 8 bases from J, with 15 bases between. The DNA of the CDR3 is TGTGCCAGCAACCGAATCGGGGGCGATGAGCAGTTCTTC. Its translation: CASNRIGGDEQFF.

The CDR3 DNA sequence: TGTGCCAGCAGCCCGCTAGCGGGAGGGGGAACCGGGGAGCTGTTTTTT. This codes for CASSPLAGGGTGELFF. The rearrangement links TRBV7-3 to TRBJ2-2; 12 bases are shared with TRBD2. This CDR3 region has 16 residues. CDR1 SGHTA and CDR2 FQGTGA come from the germline V gene. The V gene end was trimmed by 5 bases and the J gene end by 5 bases; junction bases not matched to a gene: 6.

This clone was seen more than once but under ten times. This chain connects TRBV29-1 to TRBJ1-2; D is undetermined. The CDR3 consists of 12 residues. From germline, CDR1 is SQVTM and CDR2 ANQGSEA. Trimming removed 5 bases from V and 2 bases from J, with 9 bases in between. CDR3 nucleotide sequence: TGCAGCGTTTCCCACGTAAACTATGGCTACACCTTC. Amino acids: CSVSHVNYGYTF.

This clone was observed at least ten times. This CDR3 is also generated by other DNA sequences in the sample. The chain links TRBV5-1 to TRBJ2-3; D is perhaps TRBD1 (6 bases). The germline V and J ends were trimmed by 0 bases and 7 bases, with 9 bases remaining between them. CDR1 SGHRS and CDR2 YFSETQ come from the germline V gene. CDR3 length equals 13 residues. CDR3: CASSLEGQHTQYF. CDR3 in DNA: TGCGCCAGCAGCTTGGAGGGACAACATACGCAGTATTTT.

V is TRBV30 and J is TRBJ2-5, with TRBD2 matching 8 bases. Germline values: CDR1 GTSNPN, CDR2 SVGIG (reference sequence). This CDR3 has 12 residues. Germline trimming cut 0 bases from V and 11 bases from J; bases unmatched to any gene: 5. DNA of the CDR3: TGTGCCTGGAGTGTACGTAGCGGGGTGCAGTACTTC. Translating gives CAWSVRSGVQYF. The whole variable domain, remainder taken from reference TRBV30 and TRBJ2-5, is SQTIHQWPATLVQPVGSPLSLECTVEGTSNPNLYWYRQAAGRGLQLLFYSVGIGQISSEVPQNLSASRPQDRQFILSSKKLLLSDSGFYLCAWSVRSGVQYFGPGTRLLVL.

The CDR3 nucleotides read TGTGCCAGCAAGACAGGGGTGTTAGACACCGGGGAGCTGTTTTTT. Protein sequence: CASKTGVLDTGELFF. The J gene is TRBJ2-2, the V gene TRBV27; 8 nucleotides align to TRBD1. Trimming removed 7 bases from V and 3 bases from J; junction bases left unmatched: 7. The length of the CDR3 is 15 residues. The germline CDR1 and CDR2 sequences are MNHEY and SMNVEV (reference sequence).

V gene TRBV5-1 combines with J gene TRBJ1-1; 7 bases line up with TRBD1. This CDR3 region has 13 residues. V lost 3 bases, J lost 6 bases, and 5 bases stayed unmatched. CDR1 and CDR2 (germline): SGHRS, YFSETQ. The CDR3, as DNA: TGCGCCAGCAGCTACGGACAGGCCCCTGAAGCTTTCTTT. It translates to CASSYGQAPEAFF.

J is TRBJ1-2 and V is TRBV19; D is unclear. Trimming left V 5 bases short and J 1 base short, with 11 bases between. Germline values: CDR1 LNHDA, CDR2 SQIVND (reference sequence). The CDR3 is 14 residues long. CDR3 nucleotide sequence: TGTGCCAGTAGTCCCCAACGGGGTAACTATGGCTACACCTTC. Its protein product is CASSPQRGNYGYTF.

This chain joins TRBV28 and TRBJ1-2, with D possibly TRBD1 on 5 matching bases. Germline CDR1 MDHEN, CDR2 SYDVKM. V was shortened by 2 bases and J by 1 base, with 14 bases between the two germline ends. The CDR3 totals 16 residues. CDR3 sequence (DNA): TGTGCCAGCAGTTTAGGGAGACGGGGGATTAACTATGGCTACACCTTC. Protein: CASSLGRRGINYGYTF.

The chain has TRBV6-1 and TRBJ1-5; 9 positions agree with TRBD1. This CDR3 is built from 13 residues. Per the germline V gene, CDR1 is MNHNS and CDR2 is SASEGT. The V gene end was trimmed by 7 bases and the J gene end by 7 bases; junction bases not matched to a gene: 5. The CDR3 here is CASNRQGEQPQHF. The CDR3 nucleotides read TGTGCCAGCAACCGACAGGGGGAGCAGCCCCAGCATTTT.

The V call is TRBV30, the J call TRBJ2-7, with 8 bases identical to TRBD1. There are 14 residues in the CDR3. Trimming at V came to 4 bases and at J to 2 bases, leaving 7 bases not matched to a gene. The germline gives CDR1 GTSNPN, CDR2 SVGIG (reference sequence). As DNA, the CDR3 is TGTGCCTGGACTCCGAGGACAGGGACCTACGAGCAGTACTTC. Translation gives CAWTPRTGTYEQYF.

This chain links TRBV18 with TRBJ1-3; D perhaps matches TRBD1 (5 bases). This CDR3 spans 15 amino acids. The V gene lost 5 bases and the J gene lost 1 base, with 12 bases spanning the gap. The germline V gene encodes CDR1 KGHSH and CDR2 LQKENI. For the CDR3, the DNA is TGTGCCAGCTCATCCAGGGCAGGGTCTGGAAACACCATATATTTT. Translating it yields CASSSRAGSGNTIYF.

The chain is built from TRBV28 and TRBJ2-3, with TRBD2 matching over 14 bases. Trimming at V came to 6 bases and at J to 1 base, leaving 6 bases not matched to a gene. CDR1 and CDR2 (germline): MDHEN, SYDVKM. The CDR3 extends over 17 amino acids. As DNA, the CDR3 is TGTGCCAGCAGGAATCCGGGACTAGCGGGGGGCACAGATACGCAGTATTTT. It encodes CASRNPGLAGGTDTQYF.

There are many counts of this clone. The chain couples TRBV7-9 to TRBJ1-5; D not certain. CDR3 length equals 12 residues. The germline CDR1 and CDR2 sequences are SEHNR and FQNEAQ (reference sequence). Trimming took 5 bases from V and 5 from J, leaving 7 bases between them. The CDR3 reads CASSRQDQPQHF. The DNA for the CDR3 is TGTGCCAGCAGCCGCCAGGATCAGCCCCAGCATTTT.

The J gene is TRBJ2-1, the V gene TRBV5-1, with a tentative D call TRBD1 (6 bases). Germline V gene lookup returns CDR1 SGHRS and CDR2 YFSETQ. Trimming left V 4 bases short and J 6 bases short, with 11 bases between. The CDR3 length is 13 residues. The CDR3 DNA reads as TGCGCCAGCAGCCTAGGGGGTTCCAATGAGCAGTTCTTC. Its translation: CASSLGGSNEQFF.

The chain recombines TRBV11-2 with TRBJ2-7, with TRBD2 matching over 11 bases. CDR3 length: 15 residues. Germline CDR1 SGHAT, CDR2 FQNNGV. V lost 3 bases and J lost 4; bases outside the gene matches: 5. The CDR3 DNA is TGTGCCAGCAGCTTCCTAGCGGGAGGAGGTTACGAGCAGTACTTC. Encoded protein: CASSFLAGGGYEQYF.

This clone showed up just once. V is TRBV11-2 and J is TRBJ2-2, with TRBD2 identical over 9 bases. J lost 2 bases, V lost 3 bases, and 10 bases had no gene match. Germline loops: CDR1 SGHAT, CDR2 FQNNGV. There are 18 residues in the CDR3. As DNA, the CDR3 is TGTGCCAGCAGCTTTAATCGTGGCGGGAGGGATAACACCGGGGAGCTGTTTTTT. Protein sequence: CASSFNRGGRDNTGELFF.

V and J are TRBV4-2 and TRBJ2-3; TRBD2 is a possible D gene (6 bases). CDR3 size: 12 residues. Germline assignment: CDR1 LGHNA and CDR2 YNFKEQ. V lost 1 base, J lost 9 bases, and 8 bases lay in between. The CDR3 DNA follows: TGTGCCAGCAGCCAAGTCGCGGGGACGCAGTATTTT. Protein: CASSQVAGTQYF.

This clone was seen a single time. The CDR3 loop is CASSPVGEVTGELFF. CDR3 bases: TGTGCCAGCTCACCAGTGGGGGAGGTCACCGGGGAGCTGTTTTTT. The chain employs TRBV18 and TRBJ2-2; tentatively, D is TRBD2 (6 bases). Between the trimmed V and J ends, which lost 2 bases and 4 bases, there was a span of 11 bases. This CDR3 comprises 15 residues. The V gene's germline CDR1 is KGHSH and CDR2 LQKENI.

V is TRBV7-2 and J is TRBJ2-2; 7 nucleotides line up with TRBD2. The CDR3 loop spans 16 amino acids. Trimming removed 8 bases from V and 5 bases from J; junction bases left unmatched: 14. The germline CDR1 and CDR2 sequences are SGHTA and FQGNSA. CDR3 amino acids: CASPLGVAGLTGELFF. The CDR3 DNA reads as TGTGCCAGCCCGTTGGGGGTAGCGGGTTTGACCGGGGAGCTGTTTTTT.

This rearrangement joins TRBV7-3 to TRBJ1-1; D gene ambiguous. Trimming left V 5 bases short and J 1 base short, with 14 bases between. The CDR3 consists of 15 residues. Germline loops: CDR1 SGHTA, CDR2 FQGTGA. The DNA of the CDR3 is TGTGCCAGCAGCCCTCACGGCACTCGGAACACTGAAGCTTTCTTT. Translation gives CASSPHGTRNTEAFF.